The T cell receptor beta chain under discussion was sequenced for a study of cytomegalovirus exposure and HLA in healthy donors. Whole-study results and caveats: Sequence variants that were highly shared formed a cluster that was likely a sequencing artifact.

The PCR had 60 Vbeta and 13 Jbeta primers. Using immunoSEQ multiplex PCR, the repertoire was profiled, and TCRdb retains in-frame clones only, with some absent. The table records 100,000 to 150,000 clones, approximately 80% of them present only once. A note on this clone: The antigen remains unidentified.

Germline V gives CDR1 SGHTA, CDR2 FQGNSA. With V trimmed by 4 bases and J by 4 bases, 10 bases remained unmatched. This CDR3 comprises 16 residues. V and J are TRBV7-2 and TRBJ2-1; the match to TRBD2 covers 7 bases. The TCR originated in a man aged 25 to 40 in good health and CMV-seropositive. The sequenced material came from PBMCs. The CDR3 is CASSSRGTNVYNEQFF. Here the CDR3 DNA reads TGTGCCAGCAGCTCCCGTGGGACTAACGTATACAATGAGCAGTTCTTC.